Reported below is one T cell receptor beta chain. Produced via immunoSEQ multiplex PCR; TCRdb's table is partial and in-frame only. The profile covers about 45,000 clones, with 50% to 70% appearing a single time and 18% taken by the ten largest. The J segment lost 4 bases and the V segment lost 1 base, leaving 3 bases of the junction unmatched. This CDR3 is 16 amino acids long. CDR1 SGHRS and CDR2 YFSETQ come from the germline V gene. The data are from a study of radiotherapy plus CTLA-4 blockade in lung cancer. V and J are TRBV5-1 and TRBJ2-2, with 11 bases lining up with TRBD1. The material sequenced was peripheral blood, taken from a patient treated with radiotherapy plus ipilimumab. This receptor was taken from a human donor with non-small cell lung cancer who had a partial response to radiotherapy plus ipilimumab. The DNA for the CDR3 is TGCGCCAGCAGCTTGCTGGGACAGGGGGTCACCGGGGAGCTGTTTTTT. Its translation is CASSLLGQGVTGELFF.